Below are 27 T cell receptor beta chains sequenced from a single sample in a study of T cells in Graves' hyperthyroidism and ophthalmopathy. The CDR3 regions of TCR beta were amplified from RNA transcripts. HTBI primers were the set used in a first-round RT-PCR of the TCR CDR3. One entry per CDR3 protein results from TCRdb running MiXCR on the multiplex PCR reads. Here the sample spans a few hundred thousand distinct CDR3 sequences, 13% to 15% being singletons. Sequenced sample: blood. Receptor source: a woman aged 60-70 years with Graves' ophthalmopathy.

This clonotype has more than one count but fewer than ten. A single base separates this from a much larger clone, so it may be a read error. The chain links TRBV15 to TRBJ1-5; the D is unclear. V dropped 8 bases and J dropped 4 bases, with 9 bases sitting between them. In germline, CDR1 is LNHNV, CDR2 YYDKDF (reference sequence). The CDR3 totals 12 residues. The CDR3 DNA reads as TGTGCCACCGGTTTAGGGAATCAGCCCCAGCATTTT. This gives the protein CATGLGNQPQHF.

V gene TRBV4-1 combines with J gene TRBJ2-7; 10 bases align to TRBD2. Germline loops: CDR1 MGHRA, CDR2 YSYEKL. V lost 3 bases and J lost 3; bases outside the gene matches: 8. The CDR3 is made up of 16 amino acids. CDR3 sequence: CASSHGRASGSYEQYF. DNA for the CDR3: TGCGCCAGCAGCCACGGTAGGGCTAGCGGGAGCTACGAGCAGTACTTC.

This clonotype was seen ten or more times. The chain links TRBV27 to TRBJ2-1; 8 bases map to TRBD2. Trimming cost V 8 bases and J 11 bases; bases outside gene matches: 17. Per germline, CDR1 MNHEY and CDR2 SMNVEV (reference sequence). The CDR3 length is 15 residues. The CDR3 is CASRWGSGATSKQFF. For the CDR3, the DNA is TGTGCCAGCCGGTGGGGTAGCGGGGCCACATCAAAGCAGTTCTTC.

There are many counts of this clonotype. DNA of the CDR3: TGCAGCGTTGTGGCGGGAGGATTAACCTACGAGCAGTACTTC. Its translation: CSVVAGGLTYEQYF. The genes are TRBV29-1 and TRBJ2-7; 8 bases line up with TRBD2. CDR3 size: 14 residues. Germline values: CDR1 SQVTM, CDR2 ANQGSEA. The junction had 7 bases not matched to a gene; V was cut back by 4 bases and J by 2 bases.

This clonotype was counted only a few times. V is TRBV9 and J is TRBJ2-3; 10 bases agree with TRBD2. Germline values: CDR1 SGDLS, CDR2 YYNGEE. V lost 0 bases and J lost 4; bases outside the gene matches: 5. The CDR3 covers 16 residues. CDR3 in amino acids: CASSVGLAGVSDTQYF. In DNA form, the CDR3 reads TGTGCCAGCAGCGTAGGGCTAGCGGGAGTATCAGATACGCAGTATTTT.

This chain's CDR3 is CASSLEAEAYEQYF. The CDR3 nucleotides are TGCGCCAGCAGCTTGGAGGCGGAGGCCTACGAGCAGTACTTC. The rearrangement joins TRBV5-1 to TRBJ2-7, with D possibly being TRBD2 (5 bases). The V end was cut by 0 bases, the J end by 2 bases, with 9 bases between. The CDR3 totals 14 residues. Per germline, CDR1 SGHRS and CDR2 YFSETQ.

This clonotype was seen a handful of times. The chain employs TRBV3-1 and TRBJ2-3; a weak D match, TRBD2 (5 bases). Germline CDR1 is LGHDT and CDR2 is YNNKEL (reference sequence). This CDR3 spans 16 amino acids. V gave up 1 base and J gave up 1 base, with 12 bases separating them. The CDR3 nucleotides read TGTGCCAGCAGCCAAGCGGGAAATTGGCGCACAGATACGCAGTATTTT. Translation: CASSQAGNWRTDTQYF.

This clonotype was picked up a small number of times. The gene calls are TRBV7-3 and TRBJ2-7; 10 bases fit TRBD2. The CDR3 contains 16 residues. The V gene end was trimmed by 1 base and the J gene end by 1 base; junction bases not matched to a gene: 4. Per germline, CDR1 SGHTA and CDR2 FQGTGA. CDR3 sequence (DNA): TGTGCCAGCAGCTTAAAGTCTAGCGGGAGTTCCTACGAGCAGTACTTC. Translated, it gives CASSLKSSGSSYEQYF.

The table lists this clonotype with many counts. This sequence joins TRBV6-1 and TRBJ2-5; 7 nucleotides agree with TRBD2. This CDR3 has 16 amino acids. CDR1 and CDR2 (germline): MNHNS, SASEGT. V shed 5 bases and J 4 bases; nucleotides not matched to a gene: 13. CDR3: CASSITSAGTAETQYF. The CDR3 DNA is TGTGCCAGCAGTATAACTAGCGCGGGGACGGCAGAGACCCAGTACTTC.

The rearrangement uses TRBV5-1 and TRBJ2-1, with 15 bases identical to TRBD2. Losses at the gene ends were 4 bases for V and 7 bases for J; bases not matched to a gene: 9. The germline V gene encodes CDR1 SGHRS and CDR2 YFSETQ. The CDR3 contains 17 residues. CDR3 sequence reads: CASSLGLAGGPGNEQFF. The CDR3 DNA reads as TGCGCCAGCAGCCTTGGACTAGCGGGAGGGCCGGGGAATGAGCAGTTCTTC.

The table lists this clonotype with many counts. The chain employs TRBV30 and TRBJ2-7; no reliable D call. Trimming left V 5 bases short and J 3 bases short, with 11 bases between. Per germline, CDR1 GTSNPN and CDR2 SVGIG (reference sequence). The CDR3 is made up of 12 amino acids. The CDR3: CAWGPRSYEQYF. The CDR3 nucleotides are TGTGCCTGGGGTCCCAGGAGCTACGAGCAGTACTTC. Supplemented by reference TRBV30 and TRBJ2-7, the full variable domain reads SQTIHQWPATLVQPVGSPLSLECTVEGTSNPNLYWYRQAAGRGLQLLFYSVGIGQISSEVPQNLSASRPQDRQFILSSKKLLLSDSGFYLCAWGPRSYEQYFGPGTRLTVT.

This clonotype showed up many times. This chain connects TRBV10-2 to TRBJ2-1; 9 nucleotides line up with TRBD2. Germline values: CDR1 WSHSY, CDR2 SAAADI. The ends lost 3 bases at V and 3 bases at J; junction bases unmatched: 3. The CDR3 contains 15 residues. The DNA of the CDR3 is TGCGCCAGCAGTGACGAAGCGGGGGGCTACAATGAGCAGTTCTTC. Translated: CASSDEAGGYNEQFF.

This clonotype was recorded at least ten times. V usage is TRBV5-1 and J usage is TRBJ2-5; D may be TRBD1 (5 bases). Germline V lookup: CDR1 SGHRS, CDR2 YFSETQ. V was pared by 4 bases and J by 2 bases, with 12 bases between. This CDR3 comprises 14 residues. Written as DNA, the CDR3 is TGCGCCAGCAGCACGATGACAGTACAAGAGACCCAGTACTTC. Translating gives CASSTMTVQETQYF. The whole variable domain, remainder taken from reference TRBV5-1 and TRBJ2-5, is KAGVTQTPRYLIKTRGQQVTLSCSPISGHRSVSWYQQTPGQGLQFLFEYFSETQRNKGNFPGRFSGRQFSNSRSEMNVSTLELGDSALYLCASSTMTVQETQYFGPGTRLLVL.

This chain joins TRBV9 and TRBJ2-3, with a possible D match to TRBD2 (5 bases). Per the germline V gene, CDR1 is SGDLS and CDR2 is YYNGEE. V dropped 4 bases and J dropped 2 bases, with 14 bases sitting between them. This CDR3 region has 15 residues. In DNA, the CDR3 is TGTGCCAGCAGCCCGAGGTCTAGCAACACAGATACGCAGTATTTT. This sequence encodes CASSPRSSNTDTQYF.

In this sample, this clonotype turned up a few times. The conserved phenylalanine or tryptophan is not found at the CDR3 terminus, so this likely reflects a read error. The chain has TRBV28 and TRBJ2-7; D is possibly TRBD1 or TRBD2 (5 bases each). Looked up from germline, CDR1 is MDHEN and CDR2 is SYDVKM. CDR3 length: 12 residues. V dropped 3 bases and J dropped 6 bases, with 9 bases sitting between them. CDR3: CASSFGALEQYL. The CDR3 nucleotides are TGTGCCAGCAGTTTCGGGGCGCTCGAGCAGTACCTC.

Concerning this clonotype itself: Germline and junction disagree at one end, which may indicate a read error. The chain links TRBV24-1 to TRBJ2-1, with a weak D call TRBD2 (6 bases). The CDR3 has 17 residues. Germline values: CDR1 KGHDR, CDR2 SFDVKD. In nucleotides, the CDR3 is TGTGCCACCAGTGACTCTGGACTAACTCACTCCTACAATGAGCAGTTATTC. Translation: CATSDSGLTHSYNEQLF.

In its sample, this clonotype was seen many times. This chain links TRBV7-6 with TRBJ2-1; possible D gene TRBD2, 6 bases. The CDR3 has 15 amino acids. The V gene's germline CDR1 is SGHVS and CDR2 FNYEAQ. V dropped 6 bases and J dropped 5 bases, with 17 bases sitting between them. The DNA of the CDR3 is TGTGCCAGCAGTCAATCCTGGGGGGTTAACAATGAGCAGTTCTTC. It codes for CASSQSWGVNNEQFF.

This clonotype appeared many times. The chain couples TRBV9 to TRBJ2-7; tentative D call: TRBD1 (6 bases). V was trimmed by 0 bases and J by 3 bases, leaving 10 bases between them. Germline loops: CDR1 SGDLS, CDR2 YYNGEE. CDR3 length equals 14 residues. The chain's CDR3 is CASSVGGTNYEQYF. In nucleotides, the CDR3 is TGTGCCAGCAGCGTAGGAGGGACAAACTACGAGCAGTACTTC. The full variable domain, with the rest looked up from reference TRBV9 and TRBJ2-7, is DSGVTQTPKHLITATGQRVTLRCSPRSGDLSVYWYQQSLDQGLQFLIQYYNGEERAKGNILERFSAQQFPDLHSELNLSSLELGDSALYFCASSVGGTNYEQYFGPGTRLTVT.

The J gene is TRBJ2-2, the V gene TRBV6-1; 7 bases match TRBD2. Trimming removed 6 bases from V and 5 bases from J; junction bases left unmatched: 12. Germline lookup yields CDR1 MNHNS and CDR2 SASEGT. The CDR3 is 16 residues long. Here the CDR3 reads CASSPGLPPGTGELFF. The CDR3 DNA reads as TGTGCCAGCAGCCCGGGACTACCCCCGGGGACCGGGGAGCTGTTTTTT.

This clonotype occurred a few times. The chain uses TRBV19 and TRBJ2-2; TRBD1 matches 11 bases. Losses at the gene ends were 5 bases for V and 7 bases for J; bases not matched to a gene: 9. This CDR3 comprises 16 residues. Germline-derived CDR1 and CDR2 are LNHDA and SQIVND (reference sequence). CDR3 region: CASSPSGTGGLGELFF. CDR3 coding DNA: TGTGCCAGTAGTCCCTCCGGGACAGGGGGTCTCGGGGAGCTGTTTTTT.

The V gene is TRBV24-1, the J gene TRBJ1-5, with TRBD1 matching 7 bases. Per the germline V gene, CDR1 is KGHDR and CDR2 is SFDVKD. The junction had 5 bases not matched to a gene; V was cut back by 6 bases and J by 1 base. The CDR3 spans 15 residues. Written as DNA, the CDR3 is TGTGCCACCAGTCCAGGGGGGTCCAGCAATCAGCCCCAGCATTTT. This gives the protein CATSPGGSSNQPQHF.

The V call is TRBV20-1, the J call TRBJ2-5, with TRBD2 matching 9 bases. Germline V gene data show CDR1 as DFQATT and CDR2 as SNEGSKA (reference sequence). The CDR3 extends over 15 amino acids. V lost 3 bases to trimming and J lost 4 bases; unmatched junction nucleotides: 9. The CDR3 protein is CSARDDIAGVETQYF. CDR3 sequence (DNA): TGCAGTGCTAGGGACGACATAGCGGGAGTAGAGACCCAGTACTTC.

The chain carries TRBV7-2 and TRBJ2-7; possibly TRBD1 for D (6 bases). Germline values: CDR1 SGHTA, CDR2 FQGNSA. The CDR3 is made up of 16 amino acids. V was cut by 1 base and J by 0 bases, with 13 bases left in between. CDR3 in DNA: TGTGCCAGCAGCTTAGAAGCCAGGGGCATCTCCTACGAGCAGTACTTC. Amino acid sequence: CASSLEARGISYEQYF. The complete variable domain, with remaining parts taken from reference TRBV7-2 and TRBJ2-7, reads GAGVSQSPSNKVTEKGKDVELRCDPISGHTALYWYRQSLGQGLEFLIYFQGNSAPDKSGLPSDRFSAERTGGSVSTLTIQRTQQEDSAVYLCASSLEARGISYEQYFGPGTRLTVT.

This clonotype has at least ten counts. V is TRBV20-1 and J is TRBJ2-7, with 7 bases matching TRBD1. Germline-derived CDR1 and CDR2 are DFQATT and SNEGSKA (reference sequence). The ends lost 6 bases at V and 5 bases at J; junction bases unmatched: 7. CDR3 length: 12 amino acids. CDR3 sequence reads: CSAPTGPHEQYF. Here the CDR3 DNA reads TGCAGTGCCCCGACAGGGCCGCACGAGCAGTACTTC.

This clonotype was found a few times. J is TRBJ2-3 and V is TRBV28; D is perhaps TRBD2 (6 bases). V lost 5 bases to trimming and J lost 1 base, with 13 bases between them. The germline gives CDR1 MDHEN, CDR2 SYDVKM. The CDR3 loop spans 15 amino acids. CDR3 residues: CASSRRAGGTDTQYF. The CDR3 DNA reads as TGTGCCAGCAGTAGGAGGGCTGGGGGCACAGATACGCAGTATTTT.

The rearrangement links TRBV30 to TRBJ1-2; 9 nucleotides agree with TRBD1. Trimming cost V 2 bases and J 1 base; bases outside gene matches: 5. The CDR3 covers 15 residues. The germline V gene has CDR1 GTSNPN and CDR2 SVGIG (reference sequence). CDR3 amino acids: CAWSTGTGNNYGYTF. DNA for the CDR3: TGTGCCTGGAGTACCGGGACAGGGAATAACTATGGCTACACCTTC.

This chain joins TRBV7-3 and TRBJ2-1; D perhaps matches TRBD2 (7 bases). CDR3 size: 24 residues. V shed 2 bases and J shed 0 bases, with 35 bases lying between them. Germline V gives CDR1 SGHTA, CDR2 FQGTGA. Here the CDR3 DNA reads TGTGCCAGCAGCTTACTTCCCCCACAGGGCTTCCGGGAGGCCCTACCTAGCTCCTACAATGAGCAGTTCTTC. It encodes CASSLLPPQGFREALPSSYNEQFF.